A single T cell receptor (beta chain) is shown here with its context. The antigen is undetermined. CDR1 is DFQATT and CDR2 is SNEGSKA in the germline V gene (reference sequence). CDR3 size: 12 residues. The data were obtained in a study of monozygotic twins with inflammatory bowel disease. Study findings and constraints: What may have added variability to patient repertoires is that immunosuppressive treatments differed.

Samples each yielded cDNA through eight separate reactions. TCRdb reprocessed the 5' RACE reads and stores each CDR3 protein as one record, lacking DNA. Its table records around 230,000 distinct CDR3 sequences. The sequencing input was blood. The chain couples TRBV20-1 to TRBJ2-7. This clonotype was sampled from a human donor with ulcerative colitis or Crohn's disease, or a healthy co-twin of an affected twin (not recorded which). CDR3 amino acids: CSAIRVFYEQYF.